The 5 T cell receptor beta chains listed next were all sequenced from one sample in a study of molecular identifiers for immune sequencing clone quantification. TCRdb reprocessed the PCR reads via MiXCR and lists one record per CDR3 protein. This table has hundreds of thousands of distinct CDR3 sequences, 25% appearing once. Sequenced: naive CD8+ T cells from blood, with Jurkat cell RNA spiked in. The subset was: FACS-sorted CD8+CD4-CCR7+CD45RA+ naive T cells. The receptors come from a human donor in good health. Some libraries in this study had Jurkat cell RNA spiked in.

This clonotype was counted ten times or more. The chain couples TRBV4-2 to TRBJ1-5; D is unclear. This CDR3 is 14 amino acids long. Germline CDR1 and CDR2: LGHNA and YNFKEQ. The germline V and J ends were trimmed by 5 bases and 5 bases, with 13 bases remaining between them. The CDR3 nucleotides read TGTGCCAGCAGCTTGACAACTCCTGATCAGCCCCAGCATTTT. Its translation is CASSLTTPDQPQHF.

This clonotype has a handful of counts. J is TRBJ2-7 and V is TRBV6-1; the match to TRBD1 covers 9 bases. The CDR3 is 16 residues long. CDR1 and CDR2 (germline): MNHNS, SASEGT. Losses at the gene ends were 2 bases for V and 6 bases for J; bases not matched to a gene: 11. The CDR3 region has the DNA TGTGCCAGCAGTGAAAGATTCGGGACAGGGACCCCCGAGCAGTACTTC. It encodes CASSERFGTGTPEQYF.

The J gene is TRBJ1-1, the V gene TRBV6-1; 11 positions agree with TRBD1. After removal of 6 bases from V and 8 bases from J, the junction contained 8 bases not matched to a gene. Germline V CDR1 and CDR2: MNHNS, SASEGT. The CDR3 length is 14 residues. For the CDR3, the DNA is TGTGCCAGCAGGCCAGGACAGGGGGCGGGGGAAGCTTTCTTT. This gives the protein CASRPGQGAGEAFF.

As for this clonotype: A much larger clone lies a single base off, so this may be a read error. The genes are TRBV4-1 and TRBJ1-1; 7 bases fit TRBD1. CDR3 length: 15 residues. Germline assignment: CDR1 MGHRA and CDR2 YSYEKL. CDR3 residues: CARSQPTGAFTEAFF. The CDR3 DNA reads as TGCGCCCGCAGCCAACCTACAGGGGCGTTCACTGAAGCTTTCTTT.

Many counts were recorded for this clonotype. The J gene is TRBJ2-4, the V gene TRBV20-1; weak D call: TRBD1 (6 bases). From germline, CDR1 is DFQATT and CDR2 SNEGSKA (reference sequence). V lost 0 bases and J lost 9, with 6 bases in between. The CDR3 has 11 amino acids. The CDR3 bases are TGCAGTGCTAGAGAGGGGGCCATTCAGTACTTC. Encoded protein: CSAREGAIQYF.